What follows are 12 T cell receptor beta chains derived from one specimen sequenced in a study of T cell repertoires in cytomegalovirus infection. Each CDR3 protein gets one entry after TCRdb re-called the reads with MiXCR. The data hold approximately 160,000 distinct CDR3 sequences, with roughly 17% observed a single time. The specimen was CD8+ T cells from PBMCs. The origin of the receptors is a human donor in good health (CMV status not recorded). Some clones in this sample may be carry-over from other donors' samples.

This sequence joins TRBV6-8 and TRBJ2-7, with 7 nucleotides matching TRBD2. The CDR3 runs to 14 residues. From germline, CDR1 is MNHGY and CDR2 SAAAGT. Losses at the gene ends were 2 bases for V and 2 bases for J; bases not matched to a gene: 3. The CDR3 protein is CASSYGRGAYEQYF. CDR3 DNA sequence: TGTGCCAGCAGTTACGGACGGGGGGCCTACGAGCAGTACTTC.

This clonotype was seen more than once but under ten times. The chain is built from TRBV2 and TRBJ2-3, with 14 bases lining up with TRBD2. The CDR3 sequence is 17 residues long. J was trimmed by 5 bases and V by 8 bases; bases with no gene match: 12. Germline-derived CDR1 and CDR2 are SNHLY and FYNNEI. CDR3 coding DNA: TGTGCCAGCCCTAGGACAGGGACTAGCGGGAGAATAGATACGCAGTATTTT. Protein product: CASPRTGTSGRIDTQYF. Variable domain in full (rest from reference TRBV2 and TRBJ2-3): EPEVTQTPSHQVTQMGQEVILRCVPISNHLYFYWYRQILGQKVEFLVSFYNNEISEKSEIFDDQFSVERPDGSNFTLKIRSTKLEDSAMYFCASPRTGTSGRIDTQYFGPGTRLTVL.

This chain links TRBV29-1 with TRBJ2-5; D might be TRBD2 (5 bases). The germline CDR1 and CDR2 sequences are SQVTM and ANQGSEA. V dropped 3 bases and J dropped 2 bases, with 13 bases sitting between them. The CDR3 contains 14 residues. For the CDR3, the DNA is TGCAGCGTTGATGGCGGCCCGGGGCAAGAGACCCAGTACTTC. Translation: CSVDGGPGQETQYF. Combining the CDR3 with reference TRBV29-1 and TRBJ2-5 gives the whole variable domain SAVISQKPSRDICQRGTSLTIQCQVDSQVTMMFWYRQQPGQSLTLIATANQGSEATYESGFVIDKFPISRPNLTFSTLTVSNMSPEDSSIYLCSVDGGPGQETQYFGPGTRLLVL.

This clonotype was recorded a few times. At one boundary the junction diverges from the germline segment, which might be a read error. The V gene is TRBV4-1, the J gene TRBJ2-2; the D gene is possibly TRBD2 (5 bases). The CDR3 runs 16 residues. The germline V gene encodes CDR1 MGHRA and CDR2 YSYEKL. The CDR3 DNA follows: TGTGCCAGCAGCCAAGGTCATAGCATAGGGAGCGGGGAGCTGTTTTTT. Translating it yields CASSQGHSIGSGELFF.

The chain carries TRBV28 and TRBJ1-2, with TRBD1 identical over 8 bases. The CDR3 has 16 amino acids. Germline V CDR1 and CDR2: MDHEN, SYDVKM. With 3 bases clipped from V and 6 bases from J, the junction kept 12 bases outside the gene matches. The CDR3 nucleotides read TGTGCCAGCAGTTTGGACCTAGGGACAGGTTCAGATGGCTACACCTTC. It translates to CASSLDLGTGSDGYTF.

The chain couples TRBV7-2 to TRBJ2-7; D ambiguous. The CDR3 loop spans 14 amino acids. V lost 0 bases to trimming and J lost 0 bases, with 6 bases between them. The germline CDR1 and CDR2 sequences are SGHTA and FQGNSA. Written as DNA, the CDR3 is TGTGCCAGCAGCTTAGCGGATGACTCCTACGAGCAGTACTTC. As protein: CASSLADDSYEQYF.

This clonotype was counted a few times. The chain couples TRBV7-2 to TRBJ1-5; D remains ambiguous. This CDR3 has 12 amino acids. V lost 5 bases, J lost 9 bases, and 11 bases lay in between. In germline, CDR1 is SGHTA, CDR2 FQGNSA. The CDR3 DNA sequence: TGTGCCAGCAGCCCATCGGGGTTGCCCCAGCATTTT. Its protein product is CASSPSGLPQHF.

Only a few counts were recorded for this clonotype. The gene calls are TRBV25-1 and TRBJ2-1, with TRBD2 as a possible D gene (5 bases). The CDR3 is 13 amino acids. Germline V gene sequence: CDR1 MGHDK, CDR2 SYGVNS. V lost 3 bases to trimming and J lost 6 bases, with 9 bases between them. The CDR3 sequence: CASSDGVTNEQFF. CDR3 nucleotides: TGTGCCAGCAGTGACGGGGTCACCAATGAGCAGTTCTTC.

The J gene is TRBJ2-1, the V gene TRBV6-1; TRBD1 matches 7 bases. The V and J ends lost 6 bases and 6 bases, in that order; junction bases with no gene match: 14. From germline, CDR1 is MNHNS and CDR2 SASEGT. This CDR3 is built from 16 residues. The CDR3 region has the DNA TGTGCCAGCAGGGGCCAACCGGGACAGAAAATCAATGAGCAGTTCTTC. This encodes CASRGQPGQKINEQFF.

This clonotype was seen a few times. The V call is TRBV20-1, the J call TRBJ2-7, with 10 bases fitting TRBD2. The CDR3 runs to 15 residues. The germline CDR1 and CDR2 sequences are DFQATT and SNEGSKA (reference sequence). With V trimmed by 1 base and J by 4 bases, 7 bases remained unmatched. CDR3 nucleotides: TGCAGTGCTAGAGGAGGGACTAGCGCACTTTACGAGCAGTACTTC. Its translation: CSARGGTSALYEQYF.

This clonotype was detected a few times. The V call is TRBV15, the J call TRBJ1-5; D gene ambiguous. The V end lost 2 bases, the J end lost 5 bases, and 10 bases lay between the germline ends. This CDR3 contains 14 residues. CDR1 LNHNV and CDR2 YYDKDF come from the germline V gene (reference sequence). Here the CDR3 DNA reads TGTGCCACCAGCAGACCCTCGGCACATCAGCCCCAGCATTTT. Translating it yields CATSRPSAHQPQHF. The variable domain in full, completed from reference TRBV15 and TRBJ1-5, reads DAMVIQNPRYQVTQFGKPVTLSCSQTLNHNVMYWYQQKSSQAPKLLFHYYDKDFNNEADTPDNFQSRRPNTSFCFLDIRSPGLGDTAMYLCATSRPSAHQPQHFGDGTRLSIL.

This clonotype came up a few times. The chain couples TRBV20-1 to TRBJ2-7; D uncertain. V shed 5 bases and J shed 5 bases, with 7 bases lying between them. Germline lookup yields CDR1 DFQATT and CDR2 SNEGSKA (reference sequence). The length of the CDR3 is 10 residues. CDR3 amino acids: CSAENHEQYF. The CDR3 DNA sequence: TGCAGTGCTGAGAATCACGAGCAGTACTTC.